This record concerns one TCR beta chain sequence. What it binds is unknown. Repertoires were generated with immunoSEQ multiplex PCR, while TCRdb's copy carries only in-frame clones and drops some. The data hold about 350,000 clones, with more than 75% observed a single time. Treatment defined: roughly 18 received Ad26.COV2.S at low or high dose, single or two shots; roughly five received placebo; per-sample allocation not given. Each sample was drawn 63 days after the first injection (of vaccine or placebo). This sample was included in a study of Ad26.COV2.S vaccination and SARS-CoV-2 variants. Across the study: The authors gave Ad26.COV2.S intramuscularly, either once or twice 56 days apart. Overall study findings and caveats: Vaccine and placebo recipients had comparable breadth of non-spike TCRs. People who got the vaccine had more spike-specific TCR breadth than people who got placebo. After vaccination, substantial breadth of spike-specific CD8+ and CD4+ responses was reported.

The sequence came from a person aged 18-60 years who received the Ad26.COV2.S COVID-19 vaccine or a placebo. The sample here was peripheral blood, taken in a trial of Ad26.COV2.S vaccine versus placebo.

The CDR3 region has the DNA TGTGCCAGTGGAGCGGGATCCTCCTACAATGAGCAGTTCTTC. Its protein product is CASGAGSSYNEQFF. This chain connects TRBV19 to TRBJ2-1; 7 bases line up with TRBD2. Unmatched junction bases numbered 4, after V lost 8 bases and J lost 0 bases. Per the germline V gene, CDR1 is LNHDA and CDR2 is SQIVND (reference sequence). This CDR3 is built from 14 residues.